The clone carrying this T cell receptor (beta chain) was observed many times. The antigen is unknown. Investigators amplified TCR beta CDR3 regions from RNA transcripts. After a first-round RT-PCR with HTBI primers, a second-round multiplex PCR was run. TCRdb re-called the multiplex PCR reads through MiXCR, storing one row per CDR3 protein. Of over 450,000 distinct CDR3 sequences listed, 13% to 15% were seen once; the top ten hold more than 8.5%. The sample comes from a study of Graves' ophthalmopathy and Graves' hyperthyroidism. General study results and limits: Appearing in blood as well were most expanded thyroid clonotypes above 0.001 frequency.

The sample consisted of blood. The source of this sequence is a woman aged 30 to 39 with Graves' ophthalmopathy.

DNA for the CDR3: TGTGCCAGCGCCGGAGGGGCGGGCTACACCTTC. This sequence encodes CASAGGAGYTF. The chain is built from TRBV12-3 or TRBV12-4 and TRBJ1-2; a possible D gene is TRBD1 (5 bases). The CDR3 runs to 11 residues. V dropped 8 bases and J dropped 8 bases, with 12 bases sitting between them.